This entry lists 25 T cell receptor beta chains sequenced from one sample in a study of Graves' ophthalmopathy and Graves' hyperthyroidism. RNA served as the template for amplifying TCR beta CDR3 regions. Following a first-round RT-PCR that used HTBI primers, a second-round multiplex PCR was carried out. TCRdb redid the calling of the multiplex PCR reads with MiXCR, one entry per CDR3 protein. The data contain hundreds of thousands of distinct CDR3 sequences, 22% of them seen just once; the ten biggest clones take up approximately 6.9%. The sample was peripheral blood. Receptor source: a woman between 18 and 29 years old with stable Graves' hyperthyroidism. Some clones in this sample may be carry-over from other donors' samples.

This clonotype was counted many times. DNA of the CDR3: TGCAGCGTTGGACGGGACCGTGGATACGAGCAGTACTTC. This gives the protein CSVGRDRGYEQYF. The rearrangement uses TRBV29-1 and TRBJ2-7, with D possibly called TRBD1 or TRBD2 (5 bases each). Germline V lookup: CDR1 SQVTM, CDR2 ANQGSEA. Trimming stripped 4 bases from V and 4 bases from J, with 14 bases between. The CDR3 contains 13 residues.

This clonotype was detected ten times or more. The rearrangement links TRBV28 to TRBJ2-7; perhaps TRBD1 as D (6 bases). There are 14 residues in the CDR3. The ends were cut back, 3 bases at V and 6 bases at J, with 15 bases in the middle. The germline V gene has CDR1 MDHEN and CDR2 SYDVKM. In nucleotides, the CDR3 is TGTGCCAGCAGTTTCCTCGGACAGTCATTCGAGCAGTACTTC. Translated, it gives CASSFLGQSFEQYF.

At least ten counts were recorded for this clonotype. V usage is TRBV27 and J usage is TRBJ2-5; D gene uncertain. V was cut by 1 base and J by 2 bases, with 5 bases left in between. The CDR3 extends over 13 amino acids. The germline V gene has CDR1 MNHEY and CDR2 SMNVEV (reference sequence). The chain's CDR3 is CASSLLEQETQYF. Written as DNA, the CDR3 is TGTGCCAGCAGTTTATTGGAGCAAGAGACCCAGTACTTC.

This clonotype was counted at least ten times. The J gene is TRBJ2-7, the V gene TRBV12-3 or TRBV12-4, with D tentatively TRBD2 (6 bases). CDR3 size: 14 residues. Trimming cost V 2 bases and J 5 bases, with 13 bases left between them. DNA of the CDR3: TGTGCCAGCAGTTTAAAAAGCGGGTGGGACGAGCAGTACTTC. Its protein product is CASSLKSGWDEQYF.

J is TRBJ1-6 and V is TRBV4-3, with D possibly TRBD1 on 5 matching bases. Trimming stripped 0 bases from V and 1 base from J, with 10 bases between. Germline V gene sequence: CDR1 LGHNA, CDR2 YSLEER. The CDR3 runs to 17 residues. Written as DNA, the CDR3 is TGCGCCAGCAGCCAAGATCTTAGGGGTTCCTATAATTCACCCCTCCACTTT. Protein: CASSQDLRGSYNSPLHF.

This clonotype was counted between two and nine times. Its ends do not fully match the called genes, so a read error is possible. The CDR3 coding sequence is TGTGCCAGCAGTCGAATTGGACAGGGGGCGCGGGAAGGCAAAAACATTAAGTACTTC. Encoded protein: CASSRIGQGAREGKNIKYF. The J gene is TRBJ2-4, the V gene TRBV27; TRBD1 matches 11 bases. The CDR3 is 19 amino acids. Germline CDR1 and CDR2: MNHEY and SMNVEV (reference sequence).

This clonotype was seen many times. This chain uses TRBV20-1 with TRBJ2-7; a possible D gene is TRBD1 (6 bases). The germline CDR1 and CDR2 sequences are DFQATT and SNEGSKA (reference sequence). The V end was cut by 7 bases, the J end by 0 bases, with 13 bases between. The CDR3 extends over 13 amino acids. CDR3 in amino acids: CSGIRGNSYEQYF. For the CDR3, the DNA is TGCAGTGGGATCAGGGGAAACTCCTACGAGCAGTACTTC.

The CDR3 nucleotides are TGTGCCAGCACCGACAGGGCCCTCGGGAACACTGAAGCTTTCTTT. Protein product: CASTDRALGNTEAFF. This rearrangement joins TRBV6-1 to TRBJ1-1, with TRBD1 matching 7 bases. The junction had 9 bases not matched to a gene; V was cut back by 7 bases and J by 1 base. CDR3 size: 15 residues. Germline CDR1 MNHNS, CDR2 SASEGT.

This rearrangement joins TRBV6-1 to TRBJ2-7; a weak D match, TRBD2 (6 bases). Trimming removed 5 bases from V and 2 bases from J, with 16 bases in between. Germline V gives CDR1 MNHNS, CDR2 SASEGT. This CDR3 is built from 15 residues. CDR3 residues: CASSPPGLTAYEQYF. The CDR3 DNA follows: TGTGCCAGCAGTCCCCCGGGACTTACAGCCTACGAGCAGTACTTC.

This sequence joins TRBV19 and TRBJ1-2; D gene unclear. The CDR3 runs 11 residues. The germline V gene has CDR1 LNHDA and CDR2 SQIVND (reference sequence). V shed 8 bases and J shed 8 bases, with 12 bases lying between them. CDR3 sequence: CASGLSRGYTF. In DNA form, the CDR3 reads TGTGCCAGTGGACTGTCGAGGGGCTACACCTTC.

J is TRBJ2-7 and V is TRBV10-1; the D is unclear. The V and J ends lost 6 bases and 2 bases respectively, with 20 bases between them. Germline loops: CDR1 WNHNN, CDR2 SYGVQD (reference sequence). This CDR3 region has 16 residues. In nucleotides, the CDR3 is TGCGCCAGCAGAATTCCGGGTCTGGGGTGGACCTACGAGCAGTACTTC. Its protein product is CASRIPGLGWTYEQYF.

This clonotype was observed at least ten times. The chain is built from TRBV24-1 and TRBJ2-7; no firm D call. This CDR3 is 16 amino acids long. Germline V gene sequence: CDR1 KGHDR, CDR2 SFDVKD. V was clipped by 3 bases and J by 2 bases, with 16 bases between them. CDR3 nucleotide sequence: TGTGCCACCAGTGATCAGGCCCGGCGGATGGCCTACGAGCAGTACTTC. It translates to CATSDQARRMAYEQYF.

This chain connects TRBV30 to TRBJ2-2; perhaps D is TRBD1 or TRBD2 (5 bases each). CDR1 and CDR2 (germline): GTSNPN, SVGIG (reference sequence). The CDR3 is 14 residues long. Trimming took off 3 bases at V and 5 bases at J, with 13 bases between the two ends. The CDR3 nucleotides are TGTGCCTGGAGAGCCATCGAGGGGACCGGGGAGCTGTTTTTT. Translation: CAWRAIEGTGELFF.

The chain uses TRBV28 and TRBJ1-3; no reliable D call. CDR3 length equals 15 residues. Germline V gene sequence: CDR1 MDHEN, CDR2 SYDVKM. Trimming left V 6 bases short and J 0 bases short, with 12 bases between. The DNA for the CDR3 is TGTGCCAGCAGAGACCGGACGAGCTCTGGAAACACCATATATTTT. Translating gives CASRDRTSSGNTIYF.

This clonotype was detected ten times or more. The chain is built from TRBV9 and TRBJ2-5; either TRBD1 or TRBD2 may supply D (5 bases each). The V and J ends lost 0 bases and 4 bases respectively, with 13 bases between them. The CDR3 consists of 15 residues. Germline V gives CDR1 SGDLS, CDR2 YYNGEE. This chain's CDR3 is CASSVVTGAGETQYF. The CDR3 DNA follows: TGTGCCAGCAGCGTAGTAACCGGGGCCGGAGAGACCCAGTACTTC.

This clonotype occurred many times. CDR3 bases: TGTGCCAGCAGTGCGCGACATGAATCACCCCTCCACTTT. Translating it yields CASSARHESPLHF. The chain joins TRBV27 to TRBJ1-6; D unresolved. Trimming cost V 5 bases and J 10 bases, with 12 bases left between them. The CDR3 is 13 residues long. Germline assignment: CDR1 MNHEY and CDR2 SMNVEV (reference sequence).

This clonotype has at least ten counts. The rearrangement links TRBV12-3 or TRBV12-4 to TRBJ2-7; D perhaps matches TRBD2 (5 bases). This CDR3 is built from 13 residues. V was cut by 2 bases and J by 7 bases, with 12 bases left in between. The chain's CDR3 is CASSLMEGGEQYF. In DNA, the CDR3 is TGTGCCAGCAGTTTAATGGAAGGCGGGGAGCAGTACTTC.

This clonotype has at least ten counts. The chain employs TRBV20-1 and TRBJ2-4; no definite D call. V lost 3 bases and J 0 bases, leaving 12 bases between the germline ends. CDR1 is DFQATT, CDR2 SNEGSKA, per germline (reference sequence). The CDR3 is 15 amino acids. The CDR3 spells CSASLAFLAKNIQYF. The CDR3 DNA reads as TGCAGTGCTAGCTTGGCCTTTTTAGCCAAAAACATTCAGTACTTC.

This clonotype was counted at least ten times. The rearrangement uses TRBV6-1 and TRBJ1-2; D might be TRBD1 (6 bases). The CDR3 spans 12 residues. V was trimmed by 6 bases and J by 6 bases, leaving 11 bases between them. Germline lookup yields CDR1 MNHNS and CDR2 SASEGT. The CDR3 DNA is TGTGCCAGCAGGCCCAGGGGAGATGGCTACACCTTC. Amino acid sequence: CASRPRGDGYTF.

This clonotype was counted ten times or more. The chain has TRBV9 and TRBJ1-1, with 7 bases matching TRBD1. Per the germline V gene, CDR1 is SGDLS and CDR2 is YYNGEE. This CDR3 is built from 16 residues. Trimming took 0 bases from V and 4 from J; bases not matched to a gene: 9. CDR3: CASSVDPNRGGTEAFF. CDR3 sequence (DNA): TGTGCCAGCAGCGTAGACCCGAACAGGGGCGGCACTGAAGCTTTCTTT.

This clonotype was found many times. At one end, the junction sequence differs from germline, possibly due to a read error. V usage is TRBV12-3 or TRBV12-4 and J usage is TRBJ2-7; 7 nucleotides align to TRBD1. The CDR3 has 12 residues. This chain's CDR3 is CASSSTGTATSF. CDR3 bases: TGTGCCAGCAGTTCGACCGGGACAGCCACCAGTTTT.

Ten or more counts support this clonotype. The chain carries TRBV12-3 or TRBV12-4 and TRBJ1-1; D remains ambiguous. V gave up 4 bases and J gave up 8 bases, with 8 bases separating them. The CDR3 loop spans 11 amino acids. For the CDR3, the DNA is TGTGCCAGCAGTTCTTATGCAGAAGCTTTCTTT. Encoded protein: CASSSYAEAFF.

Turning to this clonotype: A much larger clonotype is one base distant, so this may be a read error. The chain employs TRBV6-2 or TRBV6-3 and TRBJ2-7; D may be TRBD2 (5 bases). The CDR3 runs to 15 residues. The germline CDR1 and CDR2 sequences are MNHEY and SVGEGT. The CDR3 region has the DNA TGTGCCAGCATCAGGACGGGTAGTGGAGGCTACGAGAAGTACTTC. It specifies CASIRTGSGGYEKYF.

This clonotype was seen repeatedly, ten times or more. The rearrangement uses TRBV6-2 or TRBV6-3 and TRBJ1-1; D call uncertain. Germline V CDR1 and CDR2: MNHEY, SVGEGT. Trimming stripped 7 bases from V and 5 bases from J, with 8 bases between. CDR3 size: 11 residues. The CDR3 nucleotides are TGTGCCAGCACCTCCACTACTGAAGCTTTCTTT. Amino acid sequence: CASTSTTEAFF.

This clonotype has ten or more counts. This chain connects TRBV6-2 or TRBV6-3 to TRBJ2-7, with D unclear. The CDR3 extends over 13 amino acids. CDR1 and CDR2 from the germline V gene are MNHEY and SVGEGT. The V end lost 5 bases, the J end lost 5 bases, and 13 bases lay between the germline ends. The CDR3 coding sequence is TGTGCCAGCAGTCTGACAATGATCCACGAGCAGTACTTC. Translating it yields CASSLTMIHEQYF.